This T cell receptor beta chain was found in a study of T cells after yellow fever vaccination. As for the study in general: Researchers used SMART-Seq v4 Ultra Low Input to prepare fractions that had low cell numbers.

This clonotype was found a few times. Each CDR3 protein is one row after TCRdb ran MiXCR on the 5' RACE reads. The table records about 110,000 distinct CDR3 sequences, 8.4% of them present only once. Trimming shortened V by 4 bases and J by 1 base, and 8 bases separated the two germline ends. Germline CDR1 reads MDHEN; CDR2 reads SYDVKM. This CDR3 has 15 residues. The chain carries TRBV28 and TRBJ2-6; weak D call: TRBD1 (6 bases). This sequence was found in a young man who received the YFV17D yellow fever vaccine. The sample here was CD8+ T cells sorted from PBMCs, taken 45 days after the yellow fever booster vaccination. CDR3 sequence reads: CASSSDSSGANVLTF. The CDR3 coding sequence is TGTGCCAGCAGTTCGGACAGTTCTGGGGCCAACGTCCTGACTTTC.